Below, 30 T cell receptor beta chains from the same sample are listed, as sequenced in a study of blood T cell repertoires in COVID-19. Clones were sequenced by immunoSEQ multiplex PCR, and TCRdb holds only the in-frame ones, with some missing. The sample includes some 180,000 clones, around 81% of them seen just once. Sequencing input: peripheral blood. Source of these receptors: a woman aged 80 or over with COVID-19, enrolled during active disease.

The chain uses TRBV6-5 and TRBJ1-5, with 7 nucleotides matching TRBD1. The CDR3 spans 15 residues. Germline loops: CDR1 MNHEY, CDR2 SVGAGI. V shed 0 bases and J 4 bases; nucleotides not matched to a gene: 3. The CDR3 is CASSYSTGWNQPQHF. CDR3 in DNA: TGTGCCAGCAGTTACTCGACAGGGTGGAATCAGCCCCAGCATTTT.

The chain combines TRBV9 with TRBJ2-7, with D perhaps matching TRBD2 (6 bases). V lost 6 bases, J lost 3 bases, and 19 bases lay in between. This CDR3 has 15 amino acids. CDR1 is SGDLS, CDR2 YYNGEE, per germline. This CDR3 is CASTLARSPYYEQYF. CDR3 DNA: TGTGCCAGCACCCTAGCGAGGAGCCCCTACTACGAGCAGTACTTC.

J is TRBJ2-7 and V is TRBV27, with 11 positions matching TRBD1. CDR1 and CDR2 (germline): MNHEY, SMNVEV (reference sequence). V lost 8 bases, J lost 6 bases, and 3 bases stayed unmatched. This CDR3 has 12 amino acids. CDR3 bases: TGTGCCAGCGGGGGACAGGGGGTCGAGCAGTACTTC. Residues: CASGGQGVEQYF.

This clone was detected only once. The V and J genes are TRBV11-1 and TRBJ1-4, with D hard to call. Germline CDR1 is SGHAT and CDR2 is FQDESV (reference sequence). V lost 2 bases, J lost 8 bases, and 18 bases lay in between. The CDR3 length is 16 residues. The CDR3 sequence: CASSLLSARNGEKLFF. The CDR3 nucleotides are TGTGCCAGCAGCTTATTGTCGGCCAGGAACGGAGAAAAACTGTTTTTT.

The chain carries TRBV7-2 and TRBJ1-6; D call uncertain. Germline CDR1 and CDR2: SGHTA and FQGNSA. Trimming left V 0 bases short and J 0 bases short, with 9 bases between. The CDR3 runs to 17 residues. CDR3 sequence: CASSLAGRSSYNSPLHF. The CDR3 bases are TGTGCCAGCAGCTTAGCTGGGAGGAGCTCCTATAATTCACCCCTCCACTTT.

J is TRBJ2-7 and V is TRBV28, with D hard to call. The CDR3 loop spans 12 amino acids. Deletions cut 6 bases from V and 6 bases from J, with 12 bases between. The V gene's germline CDR1 is MDHEN and CDR2 SYDVKM. CDR3 sequence (DNA): TGTGCCAGCAGCCCCGTCTCTCTCGAGCAGTACTTC. Translation: CASSPVSLEQYF.

The chain combines TRBV19 with TRBJ2-2; TRBD2 matches at 7 bases. Germline CDR1 is LNHDA and CDR2 is SQIVND (reference sequence). The CDR3 length is 15 residues. J lost 1 base, V lost 5 bases, and 4 bases had no gene match. The CDR3, as DNA: TGTGCCAGTAGTTTGGGGGGGTGGAACACCGGGGAGCTGTTTTTT. Translated: CASSLGGWNTGELFF. Looking up the rest from reference TRBV19 and TRBJ2-2 gives the full variable domain: DGGITQSPKYLFRKEGQNVTLSCEQNLNHDAMYWYRQDPGQGLRLIYYSQIVNDFQKGDIAEGYSVSREKKESFPLTVTSAQKNPTAFYLCASSLGGWNTGELFFGEGSRLTVL.

The gene calls are TRBV6-5 and TRBJ2-3; tentatively, D is TRBD1 (5 bases). Trimming took off 6 bases at V and 2 bases at J, with 9 bases between the two ends. The CDR3 loop spans 13 amino acids. Germline V gene data show CDR1 as MNHEY and CDR2 as SVGAGI. The CDR3 reads CASRGRDTDTQYF. In DNA form, the CDR3 reads TGTGCCAGCAGGGGCAGGGACACAGATACGCAGTATTTT.

This clone turned up a few times. The rearrangement links TRBV19 to TRBJ1-2; TRBD1 aligns across 10 bases. Looked up from germline, CDR1 is LNHDA and CDR2 is SQIVND (reference sequence). V shed 5 bases and J 5 bases; nucleotides not matched to a gene: 8. This CDR3 has 15 residues. The CDR3 sequence: CASSSSGTGAYGYTF. In nucleotides, the CDR3 is TGTGCCAGTAGTTCCTCCGGGACAGGGGCATATGGCTACACCTTC.

This clone was seen a handful of times. The chain has TRBV4-2 and TRBJ1-3; 8 nucleotides agree with TRBD1. The CDR3 spans 18 residues. Germline assignment: CDR1 LGHNA and CDR2 YNFKEQ. J lost 2 bases, V lost 0 bases, and 9 bases had no gene match. The CDR3 sequence: CASSQDPLQGAAGNTIYF. Here the CDR3 DNA reads TGTGCCAGCAGCCAAGACCCTCTCCAGGGGGCGGCTGGAAACACCATATATTTT.

V gene TRBV5-1 combines with J gene TRBJ1-2, with D uncertain. Trimming left V 3 bases short and J 4 bases short, with 10 bases between. The V gene's germline CDR1 is SGHRS and CDR2 YFSETQ. This CDR3 region has 13 residues. This CDR3 reads CASSSLGSYGYTF. The CDR3 DNA follows: TGCGCCAGCAGCTCCCTGGGCAGCTATGGCTACACCTTC.

The rearrangement uses TRBV28 and TRBJ1-3; weak D call: TRBD1 (6 bases). The CDR3 totals 15 residues. Trimming cost V 3 bases and J 2 bases, with 11 bases left between them. Germline CDR1 is MDHEN and CDR2 is SYDVKM. The CDR3 bases are TGTGCCAGCAGTTTGCAGGGGCTGGCTGGAAACACCATATATTTT. It specifies CASSLQGLAGNTIYF.

This chain connects TRBV11-3 to TRBJ2-4; perhaps TRBD1 as D (6 bases). Germline CDR1 is SGHNT and CDR2 is YENEEA. This CDR3 has 20 amino acids. Trimming shortened V by 0 bases and J by 0 bases, and 21 bases separated the two germline ends. In DNA, the CDR3 is TGTGCCAGCAGCTTAGATTGGGACCGCCGGAAAGGGGGAGCCAAAAACATTCAGTACTTC. This codes for CASSLDWDRRKGGAKNIQYF.

The J gene is TRBJ1-1, the V gene TRBV7-3; the D gene is possibly TRBD1 (5 bases). Germline V gene data show CDR1 as SGHTA and CDR2 as FQGTGA. Trimming shortened V by 5 bases and J by 8 bases, and 15 bases separated the two germline ends. The CDR3 covers 13 residues. CDR3 DNA sequence: TGTGCCAGCAGCCCCTGGGGAGGGGCCGAAGCTTTCTTT. This encodes CASSPWGGAEAFF.

The chain combines TRBV3-1 (or the pseudogene TRBV3-2) with TRBJ1-4; D gene ambiguous. Germline CDR1 is LGHDT and CDR2 is YNNKEL (reference sequence). Trimming took 2 bases from V and 4 from J, leaving 14 bases between them. The CDR3 contains 16 residues. The CDR3 region is CASSQTDGFRNEKLFF. The CDR3 nucleotides read TGTGCCAGCAGCCAAACAGACGGATTCCGTAATGAAAAACTGTTTTTT.

There are a few counts of this clone. The rearrangement uses TRBV18 and TRBJ1-2; 7 positions agree with TRBD1. Trimming at V came to 3 bases and at J to 7 bases, leaving 14 bases not matched to a gene. The CDR3 contains 16 residues. Germline assignment: CDR1 KGHSH and CDR2 LQKENI. The CDR3 sequence is CASSPWDSQLHSGYTF. CDR3 nucleotides: TGTGCCAGCTCACCTTGGGACAGCCAACTTCATAGTGGCTACACCTTC.

The V call is TRBV18, the J call TRBJ1-6; D may be TRBD1 (5 bases). Trimming cost V 2 bases and J 9 bases, with 17 bases left between them. The CDR3 length is 16 residues. Germline lookup yields CDR1 KGHSH and CDR2 LQKENI. For the CDR3, the DNA is TGTGCCAGCTCACCATCGAACAGGTACCCCGGTTCACCCCTCCACTTT. It codes for CASSPSNRYPGSPLHF.

The J gene is TRBJ1-6, the V gene TRBV5-4; 9 nucleotides line up with TRBD1. Trimming at V came to 0 bases and at J to 0 bases, leaving 7 bases not matched to a gene. CDR1 and CDR2 (germline): SGHNT, YYREEE (reference sequence). This CDR3 contains 19 residues. The CDR3 spells CASSLGTGGPSSYNSPLHF. DNA of the CDR3: TGTGCCAGCAGCTTGGGCACAGGGGGCCCGAGCTCCTATAATTCACCCCTCCACTTT.

In its sample, this clone was seen a few times. This chain connects TRBV5-6 to TRBJ2-2; 9 bases line up with TRBD2. This CDR3 region has 17 residues. CDR1 and CDR2 from the germline V gene are SGHDT and YYEEEE. The V and J ends lost 2 bases and 5 bases, in that order; junction bases with no gene match: 10. CDR3 residues: CASSFGLAGWGTGELFF. CDR3 bases: TGTGCCAGCAGCTTTGGGCTAGCGGGATGGGGAACCGGGGAGCTGTTTTTT.

The chain has TRBV4-2 and TRBJ2-5; TRBD1 might be the D (6 bases). Trimming stripped 4 bases from V and 1 base from J, with 16 bases between. From germline, CDR1 is LGHNA and CDR2 YNFKEQ. The CDR3 totals 16 residues. CDR3 in amino acids: CASSRQNTGIQETQYF. The CDR3, as DNA: TGTGCCAGCAGCCGACAAAACACAGGGATCCAAGAGACCCAGTACTTC.

The sample holds a few counts of this clone. The chain uses TRBV5-4 and TRBJ2-1, with TRBD2 matching over 15 bases. The length of the CDR3 is 17 residues. The V gene's germline CDR1 is SGHNT and CDR2 YYREEE (reference sequence). Unmatched junction bases numbered 5, after V lost 4 bases and J lost 3 bases. In DNA, the CDR3 is TGTGCCAGCAGCACCAGGACTAGCGGGAGGGGCTACAATGAGCAGTTCTTC. Translating gives CASSTRTSGRGYNEQFF.

V is TRBV4-2 and J is TRBJ1-3; D gene unclear. The V gene lost 1 base and the J gene lost 0 bases, with 10 bases spanning the gap. Germline V gene data show CDR1 as LGHNA and CDR2 as YNFKEQ. The CDR3 sequence is 16 residues long. In DNA, the CDR3 is TGTGCCAGCAGCCAAGTGTTCAGAGGCTCTGGAAACACCATATATTTT. This sequence encodes CASSQVFRGSGNTIYF.

The rearrangement links TRBV2 to TRBJ2-3, with D hard to call. The CDR3 has 13 residues. The V gene lost 8 bases and the J gene lost 2 bases, with 11 bases spanning the gap. Germline V gene data show CDR1 as SNHLY and CDR2 as FYNNEI. The CDR3 spells CASSGSYTDTQYF. The CDR3 DNA reads TGTGCCAGCTCAGGCAGCTACACAGATACGCAGTATTTT.

The V and J genes are TRBV18 and TRBJ2-1; TRBD1 matches 9 bases. The CDR3 sequence is 15 residues long. The V segment lost 5 bases and the J segment 6 bases; nucleotides outside the gene matches: 8. CDR1 KGHSH and CDR2 LQKENI come from the germline V gene. CDR3 region: CASSYREQGANEQFF. The CDR3 nucleotides read TGTGCCAGCTCATATCGGGAACAGGGGGCCAATGAGCAGTTCTTC.

The V and J genes are TRBV19 and TRBJ1-5; the D gene is possibly TRBD1 (6 bases). The germline V and J ends were trimmed by 4 bases and 4 bases, with 17 bases remaining between them. The germline V gene has CDR1 LNHDA and CDR2 SQIVND (reference sequence). This CDR3 comprises 16 residues. As DNA, the CDR3 is TGTGCCAGTAGTAGGGGGCAACAGGGATGGAATCAGCCCCAGCATTTT. Amino acid sequence: CASSRGQQGWNQPQHF. Filled out from reference TRBV19 and TRBJ1-5, the complete variable domain reads DGGITQSPKYLFRKEGQNVTLSCEQNLNHDAMYWYRQDPGQGLRLIYYSQIVNDFQKGDIAEGYSVSREKKESFPLTVTSAQKNPTAFYLCASSRGQQGWNQPQHFGDGTRLSIL.

This clone was detected once. V is TRBV20-1 and J is TRBJ1-2; D is ambiguous. The CDR3 covers 13 residues. The V gene lost 3 bases and the J gene lost 4 bases, with 12 bases spanning the gap. Germline CDR1 DFQATT, CDR2 SNEGSKA (reference sequence). CDR3 protein: CSASRQAGYGYTF. DNA for the CDR3: TGCAGTGCTAGTCGGCAGGCGGGCTATGGCTACACCTTC.

The J gene is TRBJ2-7, the V gene TRBV19; the D gene is possibly TRBD2 (5 bases). This CDR3 spans 12 amino acids. Germline values: CDR1 LNHDA, CDR2 SQIVND (reference sequence). V lost 3 bases and J 6 bases, leaving 9 bases between the germline ends. The CDR3 DNA reads as TGTGCCAGTAGTATGAAGGGAGTCGAGCAGTACTTC. Protein sequence: CASSMKGVEQYF.

The V and J genes are TRBV4-1 and TRBJ1-4, with D tentatively TRBD1 (5 bases). V was pared by 0 bases and J by 5 bases, with 22 bases between. The CDR3 has 19 amino acids. The germline V gene has CDR1 MGHRA and CDR2 YSYEKL. The CDR3: CASSQDPPLGAGRNEKLFF. The CDR3 region has the DNA TGCGCCAGCAGCCAAGATCCACCCTTAGGGGCTGGGAGGAATGAAAAACTGTTTTTT.

The chain uses TRBV5-1 and TRBJ1-2, with 12 bases identical to TRBD1. V gave up 5 bases and J gave up 4 bases; unmatched junction bases: 3. Germline loops: CDR1 SGHRS, CDR2 YFSETQ. This CDR3 comprises 14 residues. The CDR3 region has the DNA TGCGCCAGCAGTTGGGACAGGGGGCCCTATGGCTACACCTTC. Residues: CASSWDRGPYGYTF. Supplemented by reference TRBV5-1 and TRBJ1-2, the full variable domain reads KAGVTQTPRYLIKTRGQQVTLSCSPISGHRSVSWYQQTPGQGLQFLFEYFSETQRNKGNFPGRFSGRQFSNSRSEMNVSTLELGDSALYLCASSWDRGPYGYTFGSGTRLTVV.

The chain's CDR3 is CASSLMATTRETQYF. In DNA, the CDR3 is TGTGCCAGCAGCTTGATGGCTACTACAAGGGAGACCCAGTACTTC. The rearrangement joins TRBV5-5 to TRBJ2-5; no definite D call. Per the germline V gene, CDR1 is SGHKS and CDR2 is YYEKEE (reference sequence). CDR3 size: 15 residues. The ends were cut back, 1 base at V and 5 bases at J, with 15 bases in the middle.